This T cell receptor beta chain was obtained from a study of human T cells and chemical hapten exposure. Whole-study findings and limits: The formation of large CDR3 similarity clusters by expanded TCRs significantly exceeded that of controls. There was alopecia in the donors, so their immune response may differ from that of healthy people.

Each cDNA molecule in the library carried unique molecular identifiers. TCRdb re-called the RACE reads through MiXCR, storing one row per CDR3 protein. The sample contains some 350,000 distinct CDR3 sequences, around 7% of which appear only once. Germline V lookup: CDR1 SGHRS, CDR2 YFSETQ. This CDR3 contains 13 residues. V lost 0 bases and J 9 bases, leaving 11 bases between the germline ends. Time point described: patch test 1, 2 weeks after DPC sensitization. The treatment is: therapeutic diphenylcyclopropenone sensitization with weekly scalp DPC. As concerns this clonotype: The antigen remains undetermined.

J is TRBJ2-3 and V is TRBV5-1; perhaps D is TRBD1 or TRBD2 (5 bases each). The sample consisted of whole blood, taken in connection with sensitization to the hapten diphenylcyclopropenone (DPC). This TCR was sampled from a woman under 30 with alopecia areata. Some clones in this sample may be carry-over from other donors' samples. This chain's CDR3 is CASSLGERGTQYF. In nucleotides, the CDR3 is TGCGCCAGCAGCTTGGGGGAGAGGGGCACGCAGTATTTT.